These T cell receptor beta chains were read from a single sample in a study of blood T cell repertoires in COVID-19. Using immunoSEQ multiplex PCR, the repertoire was profiled, and TCRdb retains in-frame clones only, with some absent. The sample includes tens of thousands of clones, 80% to 90% of them seen just once. Sequenced: peripheral blood. These receptors originate from a human donor in a cohort sampled during active COVID-19. Both conserved end residues are part of each CDR3. The D gene is left open where the match is weak. Only some rows state a clone size, as once, few, many or a class for expanded clones.

TRBJ2-1 TRBV21-1 - - TGTGCCAGCAGGACAGTCTACAATGAGCAGTTCTTC CASRTVYNEQFF
TRBJ1-1 TRBV7-2 - TRBD1 TGTGCCAGCAGCTTAGACACAGGACAGGGTAACACTGAAGCTTTCTTT CASSLDTGQGNTEAFF
TRBJ2-6 TRBV4-1 - TRBD1 TGCGCCAGCACCCGGGACAGTCCTGCTTCCATCTCTGGGGCCAACGTCCTGACTTTC CASTRDSPASISGANVLTF
TRBJ2-7 TRBV30 - - TGTGCCTCCGACGGAGGCCCGTCTAGGGAGCAGTACTTC CASDGGPSREQYF
TRBJ2-1 TRBV11-3 once TRBD2 TGTGCCAGCAGCCTCCTTGCGGGAGGGCCTGTGGATGAGCAGTTCTTC CASSLLAGGPVDEQFF
TRBJ1-1 TRBV2 - TRBD1 TGTGCCAGCAGCGAACCGGGACAGGACAATGAAGCTTTCTTT CASSEPGQDNEAFF
TRBJ2-7 TRBV18 - TRBD1 TGTGCCAGCTCATCGGGACAGGGGGCTGGTGAGCAGTACTTC CASSSGQGAGEQYF
TRBJ1-4 TRBV29-1 - TRBD1 TGCAGCGTTGCGGGCGTACAGGGGGCCCAATTTGAACTGTTTTTT CSVAGVQGAQFELFF
TRBJ1-6 TRBV4-2 - - TGTGCCAGCAGCCAATTGAAGACTGACTCCTATAATTCACCCCTCCACTTT CASSQLKTDSYNSPLHF
TRBJ1-1 TRBV5-6 - - TGTGCCAGCAGCTTGGGGTCGACAGCAACGCAAGCTTTCTTT CASSLGSTATQAFF
TRBJ1-1 TRBV5-6 few TRBD1 TGTGCCAGCAGCTTGGAGCGCAGGGGGCGCCCTGAAGCTTTCTTT CASSLERRGRPEAFF
TRBJ1-1 TRBV5-1 - - TGCGCCAGCAGCTTGGGCCTGGGGGCGAACACTGAAGCTTTCTTT CASSLGLGANTEAFF
TRBJ2-7 TRBV28 - - TGTGCCAGCAGTTTATCCGGCAGGGCGTATTCCGAGCAGTACTTC CASSLSGRAYSEQYF
TRBJ1-2 TRBV6-1 - - TGTGCCAGCAGTGAAGCGCTTCAGGGGATCTATGGCTACACCTTC CASSEALQGIYGYTF
TRBJ1-4 TRBV15 - TRBD1 TGTGCCACCAGCAGACTGACAGGGGGCGCGGATGAAAAACTGTTTTTT CATSRLTGGADEKLFF
TRBJ1-6 TRBV6-6 - - TGTGCCAGCAGTTACCCCGGAGGTACGGATTCACCCCTCCACTTT CASSYPGGTDSPLHF
TRBJ1-6 TRBV15 - - TGTGCCACCAGCAGATATCCCCCCCCGGGGTCCATCCCGAGCTCCTATAATTCACCCCTCCACTTT CATSRYPPPGSIPSSYNSPLHF
TRBJ2-3 TRBV28 - TRBD2 TGTGCCAGCAGTTTTCTAGCGGGCACAGATACGCAGTATTTT CASSFLAGTDTQYF
TRBJ1-1 TRBV27 once - TGTGCCAGCAGGGGAGGGGATGAAGCTTTCTTT CASRGGDEAFF
TRBJ1-1 TRBV5-1 - TRBD1 TGCGCCAGCAGCTACGCCAGGGGGCCCACTGAAGCTTTCTTT CASSYARGPTEAFF
TRBJ2-1 TRBV5-4 once TRBD2 TGTGCCAGCAGCTCCCGGGGGGGAGTAACCTACAATGAGCAGTTCTTC CASSSRGGVTYNEQFF
TRBJ2-5 TRBV11-3 - TRBD1 TGTGCCAGCAGCCCGGACAGGATTCCGGAGACCCAGTACTTC CASSPDRIPETQYF
TRBJ1-4 TRBV2 - TRBD1 TGTGCCAGCCGGGACAGGGGGTCCAGAAATGAAAAACTGTTTTTT CASRDRGSRNEKLFF
TRBJ1-1 TRBV5-1 - - TGCGCCAGCAGCTTGGTCGCGGGGGCCAACACTGAAGCTTTCTTT CASSLVAGANTEAFF
TRBJ1-6 TRBV7-2 few - TGTGCCAGCAGCTTAGTCGGGACACAAGGTCGTAATTCACCCCTCCACTTT CASSLVGTQGRNSPLHF
TRBJ2-3 TRBV7-2 once - TGTGCCAGCAGCTTATTACCGCGGAAAGATACGCAGTATTTT CASSLLPRKDTQYF
TRBJ2-7 TRBV7-6 - TRBD1 TGTGCCAGCAGCCCGCGGGACAGGGGGCGATACGAGCAGTACTTC CASSPRDRGRYEQYF
TRBJ2-7 TRBV7-8 - - TGTGCCAGCAGAATGCGGGGCCACGAGCAGTACTTC CASRMRGHEQYF
TRBJ1-2 TRBV25-1 - TRBD1 TGTGCCAGCACCACCACAGGGGGAGGCGGTGGCTACACCTTC CASTTTGGGGGYTF
TRBJ2-7 TRBV5-8 - - TGTGCCAGCAGCTTGGCCGAGGAGCAGTACTTC CASSLAEEQYF
TRBJ1-2 TRBV6-5 - - TGTGCCAGCATCACAACAGGAAGTGGCTACACCTTC CASITTGSGYTF
TRBJ2-7 TRBV14 - - TGTGCCAGCAGCCAAGATCGAGGGAAGGCCCCCTACGAGCAGTACTTC CASSQDRGKAPYEQYF
TRBJ2-7 TRBV3-1/TRBV3-2 few TRBD1 TGTGCCAGCAGACTGGGACAGGCCGACGAGCAGTACTTC CASRLGQADEQYF
TRBJ2-2 TRBV3-1/TRBV3-2 - TRBD1 TGTGCCAGCAGCCAGGGGACAGGAAACACCGGGGAGCTGTTTTTT CASSQGTGNTGELFF
TRBJ2-5 TRBV5-1 once - TGCGCCAGCAGCTTGGGTGGGGGCCGAGAGACCCAGTACTTC CASSLGGGRETQYF
TRBJ2-1 TRBV5-1 - TRBD2 TGCGCCAGCAGCTCCGGACTAGCGGGAGGGCCAGGCAATGAGCAGTTCTTC CASSSGLAGGPGNEQFF
TRBJ2-5 TRBV5-6 once TRBD2 TGTGCCAGCAGCCCCCCCAGCGGGGGATCAGAGACCCAGTACTTC CASSPPSGGSETQYF
TRBJ1-1 TRBV28 - TRBD1 TGTGCCAGCATCCTCCTTCCGGGACAGGGAATGACTGAAGCTTTCTTT CASILLPGQGMTEAFF
TRBJ1-2 TRBV19 - - TGTGCCAGTAGTATAGACACGACGGGAGCTAACTATGGCTACACCTTC CASSIDTTGANYGYTF
TRBJ2-7 TRBV6-5 - TRBD2 TGTGCCAGCAGCCAGACTAGCGGTACCTACGAGCAGTACTTC CASSQTSGTYEQYF
TRBJ1-2 TRBV7-9 - - TGTGCCAGCAGCTTGGCAGGCCCCTTGGGCTACACCTTC CASSLAGPLGYTF
TRBJ1-2 TRBV12-3/TRBV12-4 - - TGTGCCAGCAGTTTTTCCGGGGGGGTTGGCTACACCTTC CASSFSGGVGYTF
TRBJ2-1 TRBV28 - - TGTGCCAGCAGTACCTCAGCGGCCACGTCCTACAATGAGCAGTTCTTC CASSTSAATSYNEQFF
TRBJ1-4 TRBV5-5 - TRBD1 TGTGCCAGCAGATCTGGGACAGGGCTGAAACTGTTTTTT CASRSGTGLKLFF
TRBJ2-7 TRBV11-2 few TRBD2 TGTGCCAGCAGCTTAGAACTAGCGGCAACCTACGAGCAGTACTTC CASSLELAATYEQYF
TRBJ1-1 TRBV10-2 - - TGCGCCAGCAGTGGACTAAAAACTGGAGAAGCTTTCTTT CASSGLKTGEAFF
TRBJ2-2 TRBV2 few - TGTGCCAGCAGTGGGACTACCACCGGGGAGCTGTTTTTT CASSGTTTGELFF
TRBJ2-7 TRBV6-5 - - TGTGCCAGCAGTTACTCGGCAGGGACTTCGTACGAGCAGTACTTC CASSYSAGTSYEQYF
TRBJ1-3 TRBV2 - TRBD1 TGTGCCAGCAGTCCGGACAGGGCAGCCGGAAACACCATATATTTT CASSPDRAAGNTIYF
TRBJ1-5 TRBV5-1 - - TGCGCCAGCAGCTTGTACGGGAATCAGCCCCAGCATTTT CASSLYGNQPQHF
TRBJ2-1 TRBV7-9 - TRBD2 TGTGCCAGCAGCACTGGACTAGCGGAGGCCCCAAGATACAATGAGCAGTTCTTC CASSTGLAEAPRYNEQFF
TRBJ1-2 TRBV5-1 - TRBD1 TGCGCCAGCAGCCCGGACACAGGGACAGGGGATCTATATGGCTACACCTTC CASSPDTGTGDLYGYTF